This note documents a single T cell receptor (beta chain) sequence. Its antigen is unknown. This CDR3 spans 13 amino acids. CDR1 SNHLY and CDR2 FYNNEI come from the germline V gene. V lost 8 bases and J lost 8, with 16 bases in between. The data belong to a study of cytomegalovirus exposure and HLA in healthy donors. Profiling relied on immunoSEQ multiplex PCR, and the TCRdb table lists in-frame clones only, not all of them. This sample has fewer than 300,000 clones, with roughly 90% found just once. Study-level points and caveats: Researchers catalogued around 150 TCR beta chains as cytomegalovirus-associated. A few CMV-associated chains were confirmed in vitro to be specific for CMV antigens. Most TCR sequences were rare, but some public TCRs occurred in many donors.

Sequencing input: PBMCs. This chain uses TRBV2 with TRBJ2-1; unclear D gene. The sequence was obtained from a woman aged 18-29 years in good health and CMV-seronegative. CDR3: CASLSASFDEQFF. The CDR3 DNA sequence: TGTGCCAGCCTAAGCGCGTCCTTCGATGAGCAGTTCTTC.